The rows below give T cell receptor beta chains drawn from one sample of a study of OX40 agonist ivuxolimab in advanced cancers. Sequenced by immunoSEQ multiplex PCR; TCRdb stores in-frame clones only, minus some. This repertoire shows about 58,000 clones, approximately 87% found once; its top ten account for around 3.3%. The material sequenced was CD4+ or CD8+ T cells sorted from blood, taken in a trial of the OX40 agonist ivuxolimab. The receptors originated from an adult with an advanced solid tumor such as melanoma, head and neck, liver or kidney cancer. Both conserved end residues are part of each CDR3. The order of the fields is clone size, J gene, V gene, D gene, CDR3 DNA, CDR3 protein. A D gene is named only where the DNA matches it firmly. Rows give clone size only sometimes, using once, few, many, or a class for an expanded clone.

. | TRBJ2-2 | TRBV9 | . | TGTGCCAGCAGCTCTAGTAACACCGGGGAGCTGTTTTTT | CASSSSNTGELFF
. | TRBJ1-2 | TRBV5-5 | TRBD1 | TGTGCCAGCAGCTTGACAGGGGAGTCGGGAGGCTACACCTTC | CASSLTGESGGYTF
. | TRBJ1-2 | TRBV4-2 | TRBD1 | TGTGCCAGCAGCCAACCAGACAGGGACTATGGCTACACCTTC | CASSQPDRDYGYTF
. | TRBJ1-5 | TRBV5-8 | . | TGTGCCAGCAGCTTGATCGATCAGCCCCAGCATTTT | CASSLIDQPQHF
few | TRBJ1-2 | TRBV10-2 | . | TGCGCCAGCAGTGAGTCTGGACAGCACAACTATGGTAGCTACACCTTC | CASSESGQHNYGSYTF
. | TRBJ1-2 | TRBV5-1 | . | TGCGCCAGCAGCTTGGGTACAGAGGAGGGCTACACCTTC | CASSLGTEEGYTF
. | TRBJ1-2 | TRBV25-1 | . | TGTGCCAGCAGTGAATCTTTCGAGGAGGGCTACACCTTC | CASSESFEEGYTF
once | TRBJ1-2 | TRBV28 | . | TGTGCCAGCCGCGATCCCAATGGACTCTCTAACTATGGCTACACCTTC | CASRDPNGLSNYGYTF
. | TRBJ2-7 | TRBV19 | TRBD1 | TGTGCCAGTAAACCCGGGACAGAACCCTACGAGCAGTACTTC | CASKPGTEPYEQYF
. | TRBJ2-7 | TRBV5-1 | TRBD1 | TGCGCCAGCAGACTGCCCGAGACAGGGGGCGGCGAGCAGTACTTC | CASRLPETGGGEQYF
. | TRBJ2-4 | TRBV28 | TRBD1 | TGTGCCAGCAGTGGGACAGGGGCTCTACAAAACATTCAGTACTTC | CASSGTGALQNIQYF
. | TRBJ2-5 | TRBV7-8 | . | TGTGCCAGCAGCTTCGGGGGGCTCGTCCCGACCCAGTACTTC | CASSFGGLVPTQYF
. | TRBJ1-6 | TRBV5-6 | . | TGTGCCAGCAGCTGGGGAATTAGCTCCTATAATTCACCCCTCCACTTT | CASSWGISSYNSPLHF
. | TRBJ1-2 | TRBV19 | TRBD1 | TGTGCCAGTAGCACGGGACAGGGTGGCGATGTCTATGGCTACACCTTC | CASSTGQGGDVYGYTF
. | TRBJ2-1 | TRBV19 | TRBD2 | TGTGCCAGTAGTATAATTCGGAGCGGGGGCAACAATGAGCAGTTCTTC | CASSIIRSGGNNEQFF
. | TRBJ1-6 | TRBV2 | . | TGTGCCAGCAGTGAGTCGGGGATCGGGAATTCACCCCTCCACTTT | CASSESGIGNSPLHF
. | TRBJ2-3 | TRBV5-1 | TRBD2 | TGCGCCAGCAGCCCCCGGCGCGGGAGTACGCAGTATTTT | CASSPRRGSTQYF
once | TRBJ2-7 | TRBV29-1 | . | TGCAGCGCCTCGGGACGGTCAAGCTCCTACGAGCAGTACTTC | CSASGRSSSYEQYF
few | TRBJ2-4 | TRBV7-2 | . | TGTGCCAGCAGCTTCAGGGGAGGGGCAAACATTCAGTACTTC | CASSFRGGANIQYF
. | TRBJ2-5 | TRBV7-2 | . | TGTGCCAGCAGCCCCGAGGCAGGGGAGGAGACCCAGTACTTC | CASSPEAGEETQYF
. | TRBJ1-1 | TRBV5-4 | TRBD1 | TGTGCCAGCACCGGAAGGGGGACAGGTCTATACACTGAAGCTTTCTTT | CASTGRGTGLYTEAFF
. | TRBJ2-3 | TRBV28 | . | TGTGCCAGCAGTTTCGGGATTTCCACAGATACGCAGTATTTT | CASSFGISTDTQYF
. | TRBJ2-1 | TRBV10-3 | TRBD2 | TGTGCCATCAGGGCGACTAGCGGGGGTTACAATGATGAGCAGTTCTTC | CAIRATSGGYNDEQFF
. | TRBJ2-1 | TRBV10-1 | . | TGCGCCAGCAGTGGGGCCAGGACAGCATACAATGAGCAGTTCTTC | CASSGARTAYNEQFF
. | TRBJ2-1 | TRBV30 | . | TGTGCCTGGAGGGGGGACCGCGAAAAATCCTACAATGAGCAGTTCTTC | CAWRGDREKSYNEQFF
. | TRBJ2-5 | TRBV28 | . | TGTGCCAGCAGCGCCTCACAGTACCAAGAGACCCAGTACTTC | CASSASQYQETQYF
. | TRBJ2-6 | TRBV7-9 | . | TGTGCCAGCAAACCAACCACCGGGGCCAACGTCCTGACTTTC | CASKPTTGANVLTF
once | TRBJ1-2 | TRBV6-1 | TRBD1 | TGTGCCAGCAGTGTTCCCCTCGGACAGGGAGAATATGGCTACACCTTC | CASSVPLGQGEYGYTF
. | TRBJ1-3 | TRBV27 | TRBD1 | TGTGCCAGCAGTTCCCCCGGGACAGGGGACAACACCATATATTTT | CASSSPGTGDNTIYF
. | TRBJ1-2 | TRBV19 | TRBD1 | TGTGCCAGTGGGACAGGGTTTAACTATGGCTACACCTTC | CASGTGFNYGYTF